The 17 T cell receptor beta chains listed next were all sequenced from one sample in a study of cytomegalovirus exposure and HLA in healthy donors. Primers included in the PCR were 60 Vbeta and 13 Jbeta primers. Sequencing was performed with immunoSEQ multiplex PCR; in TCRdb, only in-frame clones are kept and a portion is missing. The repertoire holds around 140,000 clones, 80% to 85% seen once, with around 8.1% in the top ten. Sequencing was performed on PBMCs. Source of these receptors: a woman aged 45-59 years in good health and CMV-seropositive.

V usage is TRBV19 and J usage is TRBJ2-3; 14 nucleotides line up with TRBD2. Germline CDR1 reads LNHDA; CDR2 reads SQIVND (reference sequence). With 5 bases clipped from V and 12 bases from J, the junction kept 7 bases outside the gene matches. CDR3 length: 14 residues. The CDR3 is CASSPGLAGGPQYF. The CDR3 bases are TGTGCCAGTAGTCCCGGACTAGCGGGGGGCCCCCAGTATTTT.

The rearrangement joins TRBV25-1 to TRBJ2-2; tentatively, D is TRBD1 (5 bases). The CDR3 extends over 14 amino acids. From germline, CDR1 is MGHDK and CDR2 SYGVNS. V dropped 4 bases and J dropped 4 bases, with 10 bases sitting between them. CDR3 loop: CASSVQGITGELFF. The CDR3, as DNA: TGTGCCAGCAGTGTGCAGGGTATCACCGGGGAGCTGTTTTTT.

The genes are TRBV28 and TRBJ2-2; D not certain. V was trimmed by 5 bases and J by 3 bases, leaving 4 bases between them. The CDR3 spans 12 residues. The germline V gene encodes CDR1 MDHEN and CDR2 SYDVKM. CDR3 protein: CASSTDTGELFF. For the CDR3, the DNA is TGTGCCAGCAGTACTGACACCGGGGAGCTGTTTTTT.

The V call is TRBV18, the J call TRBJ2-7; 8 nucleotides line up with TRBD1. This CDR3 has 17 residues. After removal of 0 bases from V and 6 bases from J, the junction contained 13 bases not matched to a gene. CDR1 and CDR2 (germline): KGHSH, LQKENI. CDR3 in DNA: TGTGCCAGCTCACCACCTGAAGGATCTCAGGGGGCGGCCGAGCAGTACTTC. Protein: CASSPPEGSQGAAEQYF.

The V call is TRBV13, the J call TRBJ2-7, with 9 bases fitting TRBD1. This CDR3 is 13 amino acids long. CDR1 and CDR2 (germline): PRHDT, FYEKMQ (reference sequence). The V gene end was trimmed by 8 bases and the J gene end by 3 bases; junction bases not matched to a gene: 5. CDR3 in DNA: TGTGCCAGCGGGACAGGGAGGGTCTACGAGCAGTACTTC. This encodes CASGTGRVYEQYF. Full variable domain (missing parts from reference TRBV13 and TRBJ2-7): AAGVIQSPRHLIKEKRETATLKCYPIPRHDTVYWYQQGPGQDPQFLISFYEKMQSDKGSIPDRFSAQQFSDYHSELNMSSLELGDSALYFCASGTGRVYEQYFGPGTRLTVT.

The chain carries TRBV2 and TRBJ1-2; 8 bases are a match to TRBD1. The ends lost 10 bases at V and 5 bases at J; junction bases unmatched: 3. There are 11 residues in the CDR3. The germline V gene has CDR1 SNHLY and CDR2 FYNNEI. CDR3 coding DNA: TGTGCCACCAGGGGGCCTTATGGCTACACCTTC. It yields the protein CATRGPYGYTF. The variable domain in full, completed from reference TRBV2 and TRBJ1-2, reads EPEVTQTPSHQVTQMGQEVILRCVPISNHLYFYWYRQILGQKVEFLVSFYNNEISEKSEIFDDQFSVERPDGSNFTLKIRSTKLEDSAMYFCATRGPYGYTFGSGTRLTVV.

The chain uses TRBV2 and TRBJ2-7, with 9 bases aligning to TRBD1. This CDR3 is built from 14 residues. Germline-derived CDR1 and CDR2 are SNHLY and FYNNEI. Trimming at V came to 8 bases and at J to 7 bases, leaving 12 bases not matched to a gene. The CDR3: CASHYDRGTGEQYF. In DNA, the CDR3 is TGTGCCAGCCATTATGACAGGGGGACGGGGGAGCAGTACTTC.

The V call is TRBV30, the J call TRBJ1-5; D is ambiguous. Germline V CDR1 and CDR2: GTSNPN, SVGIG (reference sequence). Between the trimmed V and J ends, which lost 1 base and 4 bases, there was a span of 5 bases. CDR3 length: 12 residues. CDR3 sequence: CAWSGRNQPQHF. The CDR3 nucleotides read TGTGCCTGGAGTGGCCGGAATCAGCCCCAGCATTTT. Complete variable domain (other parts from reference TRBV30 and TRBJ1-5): SQTIHQWPATLVQPVGSPLSLECTVEGTSNPNLYWYRQAAGRGLQLLFYSVGIGQISSEVPQNLSASRPQDRQFILSSKKLLLSDSGFYLCAWSGRNQPQHFGDGTRLSIL.

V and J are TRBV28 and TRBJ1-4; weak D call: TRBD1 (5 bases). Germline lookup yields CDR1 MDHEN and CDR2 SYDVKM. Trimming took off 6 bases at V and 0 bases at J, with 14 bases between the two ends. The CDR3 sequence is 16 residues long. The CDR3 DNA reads TGTGCCAGCAGCCTAACAGGACCTGCAACTAATGAAAAACTGTTTTTT. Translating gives CASSLTGPATNEKLFF.

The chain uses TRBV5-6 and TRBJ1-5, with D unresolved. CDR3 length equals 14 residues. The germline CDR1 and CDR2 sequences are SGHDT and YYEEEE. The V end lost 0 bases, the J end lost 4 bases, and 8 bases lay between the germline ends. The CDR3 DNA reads TGTGCCAGCAGCTTGGGACTTACAAATCAGCCCCAGCATTTT. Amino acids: CASSLGLTNQPQHF.

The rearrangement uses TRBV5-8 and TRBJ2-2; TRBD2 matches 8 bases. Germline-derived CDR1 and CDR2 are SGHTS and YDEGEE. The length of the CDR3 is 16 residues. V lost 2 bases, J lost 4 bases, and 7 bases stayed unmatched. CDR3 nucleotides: TGTGCCAGCAGCTTAGACGGGAGGGTTGGCACCGGGGAGCTGTTTTTT. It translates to CASSLDGRVGTGELFF.

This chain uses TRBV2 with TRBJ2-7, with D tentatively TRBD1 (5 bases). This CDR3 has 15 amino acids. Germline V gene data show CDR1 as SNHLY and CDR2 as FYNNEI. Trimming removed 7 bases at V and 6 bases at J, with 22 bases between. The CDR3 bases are TGTGCCAGCATTTATGATCAGGTGGCTGGGGCCGAGCAGTACTTC. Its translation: CASIYDQVAGAEQYF. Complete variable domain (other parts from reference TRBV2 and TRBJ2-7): EPEVTQTPSHQVTQMGQEVILRCVPISNHLYFYWYRQILGQKVEFLVSFYNNEISEKSEIFDDQFSVERPDGSNFTLKIRSTKLEDSAMYFCASIYDQVAGAEQYFGPGTRLTVT.

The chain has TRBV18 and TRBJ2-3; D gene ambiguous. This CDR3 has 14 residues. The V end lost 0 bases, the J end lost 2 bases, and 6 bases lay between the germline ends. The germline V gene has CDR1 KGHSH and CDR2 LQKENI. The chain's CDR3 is CASSPPGVTDTQYF. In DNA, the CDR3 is TGTGCCAGCTCACCACCGGGCGTCACAGATACGCAGTATTTT.

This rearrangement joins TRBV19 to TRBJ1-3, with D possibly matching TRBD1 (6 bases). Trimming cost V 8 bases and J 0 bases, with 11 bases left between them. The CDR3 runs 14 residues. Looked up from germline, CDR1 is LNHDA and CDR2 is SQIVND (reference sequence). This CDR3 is CASSTGNSGNTIYF. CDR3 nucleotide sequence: TGTGCCAGTTCAACAGGGAACTCTGGAAACACCATATATTTT. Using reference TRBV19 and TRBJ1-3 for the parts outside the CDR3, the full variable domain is DGGITQSPKYLFRKEGQNVTLSCEQNLNHDAMYWYRQDPGQGLRLIYYSQIVNDFQKGDIAEGYSVSREKKESFPLTVTSAQKNPTAFYLCASSTGNSGNTIYFGEGSWLTVV.

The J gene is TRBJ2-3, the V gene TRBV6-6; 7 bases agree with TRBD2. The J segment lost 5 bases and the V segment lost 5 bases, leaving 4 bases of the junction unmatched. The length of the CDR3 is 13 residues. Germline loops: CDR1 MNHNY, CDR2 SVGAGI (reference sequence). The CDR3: CASSTSVVDTQYF. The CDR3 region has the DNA TGTGCCAGCAGTACTAGCGTAGTAGATACGCAGTATTTT.

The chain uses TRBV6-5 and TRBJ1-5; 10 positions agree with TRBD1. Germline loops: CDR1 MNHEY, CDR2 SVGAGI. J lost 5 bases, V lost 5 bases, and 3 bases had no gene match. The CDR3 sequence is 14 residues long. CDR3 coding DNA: TGTGCCAGCAGTACAGGGACAGGGGATCAGCCCCAGCATTTT. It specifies CASSTGTGDQPQHF.

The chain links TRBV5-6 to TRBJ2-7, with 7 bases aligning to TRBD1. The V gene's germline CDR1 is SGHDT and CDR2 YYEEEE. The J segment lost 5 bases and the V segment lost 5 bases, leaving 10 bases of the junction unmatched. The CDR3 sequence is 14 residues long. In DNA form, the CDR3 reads TGTGCCAGCAGTTTCCTAACAGGGGTCCACGAGCAGTACTTC. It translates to CASSFLTGVHEQYF.